This TCR beta chain came from a study of T-cell memory formation after mild COVID-19. Study information: The study found TCR clusters largely donor specific.

TCRdb reanalysed the 5' RACE reads using MiXCR and keeps one entry per CDR3 protein. The repertoire holds about 310,000 distinct CDR3 sequences, with approximately 19% as singletons. This clonotype has at least ten counts. Its antigen is undetermined. Trimming shortened V by 0 bases and J by 4 bases, and 4 bases separated the two germline ends. The CDR3 length is 13 residues. The V gene's germline CDR1 is GTSNPN and CDR2 SVGIG (reference sequence). Study-wide results and limits: The pre-infection memory compartment contained some responding clones, suggesting cross-reactive memory joined.

The receptor was derived from a man between 18 and 29 years old who had mild COVID-19 (a few samples of this study predate the infection). Cell type and time point are not known. V is TRBV30 and J is TRBJ2-6; D is unresolved. The sample consisted of PBMCs or a T cell subset sorted from them (not recorded which). The CDR3 here is CAWSVQGANVLTF. For the CDR3, the DNA is TGTGCCTGGAGTGTTCAGGGGGCCAACGTCCTGACTTTC.